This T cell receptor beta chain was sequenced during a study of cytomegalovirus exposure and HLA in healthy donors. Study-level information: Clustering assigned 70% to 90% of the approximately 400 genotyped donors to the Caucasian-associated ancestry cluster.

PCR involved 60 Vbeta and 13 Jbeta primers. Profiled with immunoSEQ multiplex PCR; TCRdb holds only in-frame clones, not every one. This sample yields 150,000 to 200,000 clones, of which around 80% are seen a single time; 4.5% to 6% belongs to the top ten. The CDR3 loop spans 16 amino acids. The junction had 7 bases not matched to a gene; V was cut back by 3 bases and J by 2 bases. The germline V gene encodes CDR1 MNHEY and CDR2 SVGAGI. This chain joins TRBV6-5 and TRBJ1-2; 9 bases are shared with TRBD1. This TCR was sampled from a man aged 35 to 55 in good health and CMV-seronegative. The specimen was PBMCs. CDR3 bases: TGTGCCAGCAGTTATGGGGGACAGGGAGCCAACTATGGCTACACCTTC. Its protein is CASSYGGQGANYGYTF.